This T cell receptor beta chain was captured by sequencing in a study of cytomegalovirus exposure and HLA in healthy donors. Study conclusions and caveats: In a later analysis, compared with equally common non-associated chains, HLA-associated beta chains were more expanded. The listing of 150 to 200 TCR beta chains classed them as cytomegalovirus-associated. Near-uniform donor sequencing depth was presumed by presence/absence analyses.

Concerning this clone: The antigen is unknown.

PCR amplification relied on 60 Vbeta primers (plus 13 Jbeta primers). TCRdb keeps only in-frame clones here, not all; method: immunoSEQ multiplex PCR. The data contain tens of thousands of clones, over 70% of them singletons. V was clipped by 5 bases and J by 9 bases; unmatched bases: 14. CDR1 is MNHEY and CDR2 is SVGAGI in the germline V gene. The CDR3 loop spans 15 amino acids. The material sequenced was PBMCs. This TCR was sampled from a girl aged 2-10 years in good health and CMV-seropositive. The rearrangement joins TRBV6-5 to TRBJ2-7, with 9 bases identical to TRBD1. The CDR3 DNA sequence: TGTGCCAGCAGTGCGTCCGGGACAGGGTCTGTCGGGCAGTACTTC. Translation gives CASSASGTGSVGQYF.